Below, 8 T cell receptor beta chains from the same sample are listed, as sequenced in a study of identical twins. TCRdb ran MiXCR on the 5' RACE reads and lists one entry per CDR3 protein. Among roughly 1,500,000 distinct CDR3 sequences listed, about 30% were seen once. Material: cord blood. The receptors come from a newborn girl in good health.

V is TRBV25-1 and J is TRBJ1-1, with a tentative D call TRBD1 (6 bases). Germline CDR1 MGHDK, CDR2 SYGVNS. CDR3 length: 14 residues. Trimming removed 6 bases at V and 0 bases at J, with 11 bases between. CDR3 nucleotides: TGTGCCAGCAGCCGGGGGGCTCTGAACACTGAAGCTTTCTTT. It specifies CASSRGALNTEAFF.

CDR3 DNA: TGTGCCAGCAGTGAAGGCAGGGTGGGGACTGAAGCTTTCTTT. It yields the protein CASSEGRVGTEAFF. The chain carries TRBV6-1 and TRBJ1-1; maybe TRBD1 (5 bases). V lost 1 base and J lost 5, with 11 bases in between. Germline V CDR1 and CDR2: MNHNS, SASEGT. CDR3 length equals 14 residues.

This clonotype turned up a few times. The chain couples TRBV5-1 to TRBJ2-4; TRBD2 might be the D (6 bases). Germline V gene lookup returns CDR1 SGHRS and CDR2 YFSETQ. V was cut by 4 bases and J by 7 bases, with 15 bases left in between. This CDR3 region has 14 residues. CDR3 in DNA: TGCGCCAGCAGCATTGGGGGAGGATGGAACATTCAGTACTTC. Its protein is CASSIGGGWNIQYF.

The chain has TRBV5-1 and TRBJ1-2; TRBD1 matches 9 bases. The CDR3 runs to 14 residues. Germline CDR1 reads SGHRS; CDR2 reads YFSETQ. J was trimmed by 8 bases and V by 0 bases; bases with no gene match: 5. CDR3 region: CASSLGDREGGYTF. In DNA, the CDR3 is TGCGCCAGCAGCTTGGGGGACAGGGAGGGCGGCTACACCTTC. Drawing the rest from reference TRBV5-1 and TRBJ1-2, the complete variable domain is KAGVTQTPRYLIKTRGQQVTLSCSPISGHRSVSWYQQTPGQGLQFLFEYFSETQRNKGNFPGRFSGRQFSNSRSEMNVSTLELGDSALYLCASSLGDREGGYTFGSGTRLTVV.

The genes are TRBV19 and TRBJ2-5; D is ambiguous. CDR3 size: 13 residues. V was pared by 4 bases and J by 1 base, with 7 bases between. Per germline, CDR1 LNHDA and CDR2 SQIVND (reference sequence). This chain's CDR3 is CASSTDPQETQYF. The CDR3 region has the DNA TGTGCCAGTAGTACAGACCCCCAAGAGACCCAGTACTTC.

This CDR3 reads CASSLPAPRTDTQYF. The CDR3 DNA follows: TGTGCCAGCAGCCTCCCAGCCCCACGGACAGATACGCAGTATTTT. The J gene is TRBJ2-3, the V gene TRBV28; D gene unclear. Germline CDR1 reads MDHEN; CDR2 reads SYDVKM. The CDR3 covers 15 residues. V gave up 6 bases and J gave up 3 bases, with 16 bases separating them. Using reference TRBV28 and TRBJ2-3 for the parts outside the CDR3, the full variable domain is DVKVTQSSRYLVKRTGEKVFLECVQDMDHENMFWYRQDPGLGLRLIYFSYDVKMKEKGDIPEGYSVSREKKERFSLILESASTNQTSMYLCASSLPAPRTDTQYFGPGTRLTVL.

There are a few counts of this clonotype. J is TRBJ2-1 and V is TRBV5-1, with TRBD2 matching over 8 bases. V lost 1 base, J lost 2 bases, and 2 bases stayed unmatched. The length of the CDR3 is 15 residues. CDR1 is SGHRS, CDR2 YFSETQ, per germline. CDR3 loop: CASSLREGTYNEQFF. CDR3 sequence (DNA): TGCGCCAGCAGCTTGCGGGAGGGTACCTACAATGAGCAGTTCTTC. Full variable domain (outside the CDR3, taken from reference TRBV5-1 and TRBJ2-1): KAGVTQTPRYLIKTRGQQVTLSCSPISGHRSVSWYQQTPGQGLQFLFEYFSETQRNKGNFPGRFSGRQFSNSRSEMNVSTLELGDSALYLCASSLREGTYNEQFFGPGTRLTVL.

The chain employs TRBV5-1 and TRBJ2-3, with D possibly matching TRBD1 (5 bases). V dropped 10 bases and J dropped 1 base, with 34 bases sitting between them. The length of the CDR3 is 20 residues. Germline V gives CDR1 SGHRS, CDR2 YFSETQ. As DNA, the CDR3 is TGCGCCGGCTCGGCAGGGAACTATGGCTACACCACAACTGGCACAGATACGCAGTATTTT. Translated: CAGSAGNYGYTTTGTDTQYF.